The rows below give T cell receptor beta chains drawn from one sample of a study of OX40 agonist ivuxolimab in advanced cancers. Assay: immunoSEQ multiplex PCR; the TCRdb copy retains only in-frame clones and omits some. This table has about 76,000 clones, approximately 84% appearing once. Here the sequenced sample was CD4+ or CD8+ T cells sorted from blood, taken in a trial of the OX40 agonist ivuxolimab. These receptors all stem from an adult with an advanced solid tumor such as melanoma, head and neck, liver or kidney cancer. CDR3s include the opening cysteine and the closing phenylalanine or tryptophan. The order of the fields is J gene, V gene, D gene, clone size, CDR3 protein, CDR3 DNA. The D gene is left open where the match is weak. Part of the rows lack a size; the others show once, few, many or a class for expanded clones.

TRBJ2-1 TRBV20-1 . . CSARDLGEQFF TGCAGTGCTAGAGATCTGGGTGAGCAGTTCTTC
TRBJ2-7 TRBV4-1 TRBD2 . CASSQPPGRDPQQYF TGCGCCAGCAGCCAACCCCCAGGGAGGGACCCCCAGCAGTACTTC
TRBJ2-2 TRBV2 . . CASRLGANTGELFF TGTGCCAGCAGGTTGGGGGCGAACACCGGGGAGCTGTTTTTT
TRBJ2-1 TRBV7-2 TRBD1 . CASSLQWDRVVNEQFF TGTGCCAGCAGCTTACAATGGGACAGGGTCGTCAATGAGCAGTTCTTC
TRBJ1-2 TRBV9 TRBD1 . CASSYRGNYGYTF TGTGCCAGCAGCTACAGGGGTAACTATGGCTACACCTTC
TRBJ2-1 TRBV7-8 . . CASSLAPRGVNEQFF TGTGCCAGCAGCTTAGCGCCCCGGGGAGTGAATGAGCAGTTCTTC
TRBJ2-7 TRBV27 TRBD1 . CASSLGTGAHEQYF TGTGCCAGCAGTCTAGGGACAGGGGCCCACGAGCAGTACTTC
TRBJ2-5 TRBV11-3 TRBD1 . CASSFMTGGAETQYF TGTGCCAGCAGCTTCATGACAGGGGGCGCAGAGACCCAGTACTTC
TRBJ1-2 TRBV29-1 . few CSVGGGNGYTF TGCAGCGTTGGTGGGGGAAATGGCTACACCTTC
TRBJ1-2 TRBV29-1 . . CREGGTGGSFFYGYTF TGCAGGGAGGGTGGCACAGGAGGATCCTTTTTCTATGGCTACACCTTC
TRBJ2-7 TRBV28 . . CASRAGIPYEQYF TGTGCCAGCAGGGCGGGGATTCCCTACGAGCAGTACTTC
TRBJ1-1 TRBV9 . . CASSAQGRLPTEAFF TGTGCCAGCAGCGCCCAGGGTAGGTTACCCACTGAAGCTTTCTTT
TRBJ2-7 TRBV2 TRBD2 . CASSGPSGETDFTYEQYF TGTGCCAGCAGTGGGCCTAGCGGGGAGACTGATTTTACCTACGAGCAGTACTTC
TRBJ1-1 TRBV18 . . CASSPITGSDTEAFF TGTGCCAGCTCACCGATTACAGGGTCGGACACTGAAGCTTTCTTT
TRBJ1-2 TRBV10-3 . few CAISQQGYGYTF TGTGCCATCAGCCAACAGGGCTATGGCTACACCTTC
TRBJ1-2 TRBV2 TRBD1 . CASSEEQGAPGYTF TGTGCCAGCAGTGAAGAACAGGGGGCGCCTGGCTACACCTTC
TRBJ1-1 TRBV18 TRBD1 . CASSPRQGGTEAFF TGTGCCAGCTCACCACGACAGGGGGGCACTGAAGCTTTCTTT
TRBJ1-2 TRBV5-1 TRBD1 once CASSIGDRGAYGYTF TGCGCCAGCAGCATAGGGGACAGGGGGGCGTATGGCTACACCTTC
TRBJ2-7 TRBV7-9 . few CASSYGPYEQYF TGTGCCAGCAGTTACGGACCCTACGAGCAGTACTTC
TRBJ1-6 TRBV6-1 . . CASNDKTNSPLHF TGTGCCAGCAACGATAAGACGAATTCACCCCTCCACTTT
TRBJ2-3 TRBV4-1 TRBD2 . CASSPNSGRVSDTQYF TGCGCCAGCAGCCCCAATAGCGGGAGGGTCTCAGATACGCAGTATTTT
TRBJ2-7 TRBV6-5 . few CASSYSGGRTLEQYF TGTGCCAGCAGTTACTCGGGCGGGCGGACCTTGGAGCAGTACTTC
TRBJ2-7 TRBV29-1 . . CSVEVRGEQYF TGCAGCGTTGAAGTTCGGGGGGAGCAGTACTTC
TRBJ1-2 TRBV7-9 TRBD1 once CASSLGGVDRASGYTF TGTGCCAGCAGCTTAGGGGGGGTGGACAGGGCGTCCGGCTACACCTTC